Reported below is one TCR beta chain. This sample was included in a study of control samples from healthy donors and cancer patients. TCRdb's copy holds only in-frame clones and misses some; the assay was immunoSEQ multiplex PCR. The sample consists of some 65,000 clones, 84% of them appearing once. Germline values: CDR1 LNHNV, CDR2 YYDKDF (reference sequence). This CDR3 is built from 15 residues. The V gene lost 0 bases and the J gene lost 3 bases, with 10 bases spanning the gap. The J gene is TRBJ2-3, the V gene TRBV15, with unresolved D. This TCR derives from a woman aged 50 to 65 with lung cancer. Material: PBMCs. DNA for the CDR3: TGTGCCACCAGCAGAGATATGGGGAAGACAGATACGCAGTATTTT. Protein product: CATSRDMGKTDTQYF. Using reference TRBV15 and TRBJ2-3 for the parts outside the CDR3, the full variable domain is DAMVIQNPRYQVTQFGKPVTLSCSQTLNHNVMYWYQQKSSQAPKLLFHYYDKDFNNEADTPDNFQSRRPNTSFCFLDIRSPGLGDTAMYLCATSRDMGKTDTQYFGPGTRLTVL.